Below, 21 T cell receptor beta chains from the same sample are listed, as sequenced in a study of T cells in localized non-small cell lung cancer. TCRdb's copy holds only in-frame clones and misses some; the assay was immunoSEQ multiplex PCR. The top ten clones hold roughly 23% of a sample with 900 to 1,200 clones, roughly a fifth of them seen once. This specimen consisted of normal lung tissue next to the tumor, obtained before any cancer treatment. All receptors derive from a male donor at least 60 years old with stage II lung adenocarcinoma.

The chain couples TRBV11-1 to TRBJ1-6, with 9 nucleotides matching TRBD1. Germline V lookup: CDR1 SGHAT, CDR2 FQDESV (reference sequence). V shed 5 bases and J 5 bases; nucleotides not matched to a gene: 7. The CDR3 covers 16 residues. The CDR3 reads CASSPGTGNNNSPLHF. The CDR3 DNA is TGTGCCAGCAGCCCAGGGACAGGGAATAATAATTCACCCCTCCACTTT.

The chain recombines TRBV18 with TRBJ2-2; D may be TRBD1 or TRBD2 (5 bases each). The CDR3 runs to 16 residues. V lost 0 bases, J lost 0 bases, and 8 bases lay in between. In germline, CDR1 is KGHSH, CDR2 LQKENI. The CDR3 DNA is TGTGCCAGCTCACCACCCCGGGGCTCGAACACCGGGGAGCTGTTTTTT. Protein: CASSPPRGSNTGELFF. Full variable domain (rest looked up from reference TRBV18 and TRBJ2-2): NAGVMQNPRHLVRRRGQEARLRCSPMKGHSHVYWYRQLPEEGLKFMVYLQKENIIDESGMPKERFSAEFPKEGPSILRIQQVVRGDSAAYFCASSPPRGSNTGELFFGEGSRLTVL.

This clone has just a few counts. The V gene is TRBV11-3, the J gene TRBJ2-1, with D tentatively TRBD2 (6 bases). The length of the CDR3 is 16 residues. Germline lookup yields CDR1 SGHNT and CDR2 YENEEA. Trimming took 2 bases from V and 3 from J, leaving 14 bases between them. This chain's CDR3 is CASSLSDPGDYNEQFF. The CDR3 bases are TGTGCCAGCAGCTTAAGTGACCCGGGGGACTACAATGAGCAGTTCTTC.

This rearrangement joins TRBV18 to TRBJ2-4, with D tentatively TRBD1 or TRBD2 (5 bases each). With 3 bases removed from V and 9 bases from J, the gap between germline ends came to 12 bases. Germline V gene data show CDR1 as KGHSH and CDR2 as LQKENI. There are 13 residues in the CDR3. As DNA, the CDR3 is TGTGCCAGCTCACCGGGGAGTGGGGGCATTCAGTACTTC. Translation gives CASSPGSGGIQYF.

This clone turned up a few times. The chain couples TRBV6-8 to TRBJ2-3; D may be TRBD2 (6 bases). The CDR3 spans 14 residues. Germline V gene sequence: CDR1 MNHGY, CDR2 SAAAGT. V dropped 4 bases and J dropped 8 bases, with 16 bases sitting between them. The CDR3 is CASSWTPAGGTQYF. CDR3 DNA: TGTGCCAGCAGTTGGACCCCAGCGGGTGGTACGCAGTATTTT.

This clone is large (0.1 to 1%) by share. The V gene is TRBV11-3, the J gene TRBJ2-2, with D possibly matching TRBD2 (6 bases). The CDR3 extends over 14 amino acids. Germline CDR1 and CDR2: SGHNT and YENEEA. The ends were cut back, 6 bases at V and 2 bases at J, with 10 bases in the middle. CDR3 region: CASRRLGNTGELFF. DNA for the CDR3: TGTGCCAGCAGACGACTAGGAAACACCGGGGAGCTGTTTTTT.

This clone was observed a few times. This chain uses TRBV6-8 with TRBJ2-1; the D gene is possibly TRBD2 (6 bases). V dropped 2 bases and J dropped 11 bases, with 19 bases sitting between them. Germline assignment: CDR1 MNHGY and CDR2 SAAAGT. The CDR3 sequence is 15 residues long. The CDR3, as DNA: TGTGCCAGCAGTTACCAAAAGTGGGGCCGGACTAAGCAGTTCTTC. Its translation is CASSYQKWGRTKQFF.

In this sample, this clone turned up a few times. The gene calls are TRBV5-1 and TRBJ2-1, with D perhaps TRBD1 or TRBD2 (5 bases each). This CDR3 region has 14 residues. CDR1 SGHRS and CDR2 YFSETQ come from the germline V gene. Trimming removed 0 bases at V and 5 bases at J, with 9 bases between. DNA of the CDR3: TGCGCCAGCAGCTTGGGGGGGACGGACAATGAGCAGTTCTTC. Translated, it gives CASSLGGTDNEQFF.

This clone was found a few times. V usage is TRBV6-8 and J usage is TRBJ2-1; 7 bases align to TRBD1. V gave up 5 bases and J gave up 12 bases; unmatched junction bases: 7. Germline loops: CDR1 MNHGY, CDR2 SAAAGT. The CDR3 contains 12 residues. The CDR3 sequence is CASSEGTAAQFF. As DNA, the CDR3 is TGTGCCAGCAGTGAGGGGACAGCGGCGCAGTTCTTC.

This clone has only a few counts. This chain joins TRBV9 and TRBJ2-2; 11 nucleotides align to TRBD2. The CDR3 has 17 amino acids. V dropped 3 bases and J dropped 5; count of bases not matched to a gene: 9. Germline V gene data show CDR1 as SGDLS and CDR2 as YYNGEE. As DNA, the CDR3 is TGTGCCAGCAGCGAGACTAGCGGGGCCCCAGGGACCGGGGAGCTGTTTTTT. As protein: CASSETSGAPGTGELFF.

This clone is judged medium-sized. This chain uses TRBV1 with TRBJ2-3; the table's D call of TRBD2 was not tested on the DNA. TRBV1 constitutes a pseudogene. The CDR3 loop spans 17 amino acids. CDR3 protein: CASSQDLRAGGRDTQYF. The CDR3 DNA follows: TGCGCCAGCAGCCAAGATCTCAGGGCGGGAGGTAGGGATACGCAGTATTTT.

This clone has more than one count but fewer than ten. CDR3 bases: TGTGCTAGTGGCGGGGGCTCTGGAAACACCATATATTTT. It encodes CASGGGSGNTIYF. The V and J genes are TRBV12-5 and TRBJ1-3; D perhaps matches TRBD1 (5 bases). V was shortened by 6 bases and J by 0 bases, with 6 bases between the two germline ends. This CDR3 has 13 amino acids. In germline, CDR1 is LGHNT, CDR2 FRNRAP.

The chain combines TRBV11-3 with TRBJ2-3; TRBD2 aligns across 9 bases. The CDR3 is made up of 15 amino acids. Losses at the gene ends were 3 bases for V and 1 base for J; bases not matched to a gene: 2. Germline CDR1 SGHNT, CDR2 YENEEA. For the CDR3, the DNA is TGTGCCAGCAGCTTGTCTAGCGGGGGCACAGATACGCAGTATTTT. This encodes CASSLSSGGTDTQYF.

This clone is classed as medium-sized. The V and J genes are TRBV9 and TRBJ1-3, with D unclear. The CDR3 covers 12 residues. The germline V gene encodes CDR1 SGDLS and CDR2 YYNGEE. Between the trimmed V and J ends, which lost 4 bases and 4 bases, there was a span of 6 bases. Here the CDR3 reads CASSLTGNTIYF. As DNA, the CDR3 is TGTGCCAGCAGCCTCACCGGAAACACCATATATTTT.

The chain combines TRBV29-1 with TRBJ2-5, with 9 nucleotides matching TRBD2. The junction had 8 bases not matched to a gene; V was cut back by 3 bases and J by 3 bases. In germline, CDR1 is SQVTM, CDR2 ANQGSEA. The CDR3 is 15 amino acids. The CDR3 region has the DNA TGCAGCGTTGATTGGGGCGGGGGGGCCGAAGAGACCCAGTACTTC. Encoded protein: CSVDWGGGAEETQYF.

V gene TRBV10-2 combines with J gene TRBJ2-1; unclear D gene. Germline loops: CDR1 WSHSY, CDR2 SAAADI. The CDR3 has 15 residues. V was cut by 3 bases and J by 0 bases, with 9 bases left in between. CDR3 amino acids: CASSELPTSYNEQFF. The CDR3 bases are TGCGCCAGCAGTGAACTGCCCACCTCCTACAATGAGCAGTTCTTC.

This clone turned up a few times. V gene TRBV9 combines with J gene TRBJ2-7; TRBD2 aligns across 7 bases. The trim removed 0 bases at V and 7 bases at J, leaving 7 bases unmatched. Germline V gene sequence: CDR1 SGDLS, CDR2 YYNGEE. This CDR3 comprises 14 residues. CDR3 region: CASSVAASGGEQYF. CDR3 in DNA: TGTGCCAGCAGCGTAGCGGCTAGCGGAGGGGAGCAGTACTTC.

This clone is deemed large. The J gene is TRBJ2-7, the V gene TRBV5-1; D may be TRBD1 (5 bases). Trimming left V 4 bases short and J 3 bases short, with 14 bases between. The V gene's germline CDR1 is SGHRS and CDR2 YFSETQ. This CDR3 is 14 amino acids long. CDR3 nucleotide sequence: TGCGCCAGCAGCCCAGAAGGGGAAGTCTACGAGCAGTACTTC. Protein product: CASSPEGEVYEQYF.

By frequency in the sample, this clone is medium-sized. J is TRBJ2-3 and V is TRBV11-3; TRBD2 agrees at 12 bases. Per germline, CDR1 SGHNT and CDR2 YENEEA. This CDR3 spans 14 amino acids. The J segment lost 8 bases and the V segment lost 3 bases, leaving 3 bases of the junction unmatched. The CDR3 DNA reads TGTGCCAGCAGCTTGACTAGCGGGAGTACTACGCAGTATTTT. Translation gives CASSLTSGSTTQYF. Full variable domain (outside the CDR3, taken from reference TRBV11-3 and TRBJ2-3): EAGVVQSPRYKIIEKKQPVAFWCNPISGHNTLYWYLQNLGQGPELLIRYENEEAVDDSQLPKDRFSAERLKGVDSTLKIQPAELGDSAVYLCASSLTSGSTTQYFGPGTRLTVL.

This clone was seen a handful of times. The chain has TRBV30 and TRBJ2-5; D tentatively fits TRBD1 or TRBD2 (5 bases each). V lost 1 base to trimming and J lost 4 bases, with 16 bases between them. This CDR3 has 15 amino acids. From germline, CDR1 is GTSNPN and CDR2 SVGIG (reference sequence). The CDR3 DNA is TGTGCCTGGAGTGCCCCTTTTGGGGGAAGAGAGACCCAGTACTTC. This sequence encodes CAWSAPFGGRETQYF.

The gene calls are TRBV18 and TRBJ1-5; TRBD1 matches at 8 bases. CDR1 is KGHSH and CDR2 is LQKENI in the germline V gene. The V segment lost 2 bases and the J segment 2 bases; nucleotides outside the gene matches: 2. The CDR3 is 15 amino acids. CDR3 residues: CASSPDRGGNQPQHF. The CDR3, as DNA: TGTGCCAGCTCACCAGACAGGGGTGGCAATCAGCCCCAGCATTTT.